A single sample gave rise to the 29 T cell receptor beta chains below, sequenced in a study of cytomegalovirus exposure and HLA in healthy donors. In the PCR, 60 Vbeta and 13 Jbeta primers were used. Repertoires were generated with immunoSEQ multiplex PCR, while TCRdb's copy carries only in-frame clones and drops some. The sample yields some 150,000 clones, about four fifths seen once. Sequencing was done on a sample of PBMCs. These receptor sequences come from a man younger than 40 in good health and CMV-seronegative.

This chain joins TRBV4-1 and TRBJ1-2; D not certain. The CDR3 loop spans 14 amino acids. Trimming removed 2 bases from V and 7 bases from J, with 14 bases in between. Germline assignment: CDR1 MGHRA and CDR2 YSYEKL. The CDR3 coding sequence is TGCGCCAGCAGCCAATCGTCCAGGTTAATTGGCTACACCTTC. It is translated as CASSQSSRLIGYTF.

This chain uses TRBV7-9 with TRBJ2-1; TRBD2 matches at 11 bases. CDR1 and CDR2 (germline): SEHNR, FQNEAQ (reference sequence). J was trimmed by 0 bases and V by 1 base; bases with no gene match: 8. This CDR3 has 19 amino acids. The CDR3 reads CASSLGGLAVIRSYNEQFF. CDR3 DNA: TGTGCCAGCAGCTTAGGGGGACTAGCGGTTATACGCTCCTACAATGAGCAGTTCTTC. Looking up the rest from reference TRBV7-9 and TRBJ2-1 gives the full variable domain: DTGVSQNPRHKITKRGQNVTFRCDPISEHNRLYWYRQTLGQGPEFLTYFQNEAQLEKSRLLSDRFSAERPKGSFSTLEIQRTEQGDSAMYLCASSLGGLAVIRSYNEQFFGPGTRLTVL.

This clone appeared a single time. The J gene is TRBJ2-2, the V gene TRBV5-1, with 7 bases that match TRBD2. CDR1 is SGHRS and CDR2 is YFSETQ in the germline V gene. CDR3 length: 12 amino acids. The J segment lost 6 bases and the V segment lost 7 bases, leaving 3 bases of the junction unmatched. CDR3 nucleotide sequence: TGCGCCAGCGGGGAGGGGCCCGGGGAGCTGTTTTTT. It yields the protein CASGEGPGELFF.

The gene calls are TRBV7-2 and TRBJ2-7; 7 bases line up with TRBD2. With V trimmed by 5 bases and J by 2 bases, 21 bases remained unmatched. The CDR3 runs to 19 residues. Germline V gene sequence: CDR1 SGHTA, CDR2 FQGNSA. The CDR3 protein is CASSLGQRFGTTDTYEQYF. The CDR3 DNA sequence: TGTGCCAGCAGCCTGGGCCAACGATTCGGGACTACCGACACCTACGAGCAGTACTTC. The complete variable domain, with remaining parts taken from reference TRBV7-2 and TRBJ2-7, reads GAGVSQSPSNKVTEKGKDVELRCDPISGHTALYWYRQSLGQGLEFLIYFQGNSAPDKSGLPSDRFSAERTGGSVSTLTIQRTQQEDSAVYLCASSLGQRFGTTDTYEQYFGPGTRLTVT.

This clone was recorded only once. The J gene is TRBJ1-3, the V gene TRBV28; 12 bases are a match to TRBD1. In germline, CDR1 is MDHEN, CDR2 SYDVKM. This CDR3 contains 15 residues. The V and J ends lost 7 bases and 2 bases, in that order; junction bases with no gene match: 3. The CDR3 DNA reads as TGTGCCAGCAAGGGACAGGGGGCCCCTGGAAACACCATATATTTT. Its translation: CASKGQGAPGNTIYF.

Comment on this clone: The identical CDR3 is also encoded by other nucleotide sequences in the sample. The CDR3 nucleotides read TGTGCCAGCAGCTTCCTGCAGGCGATTGCCTACGAGCAGTACTTC. Translation: CASSFLQAIAYEQYF. The rearrangement uses TRBV5-8 and TRBJ2-7; the D is unclear. The CDR3 sequence is 15 residues long. Germline V gives CDR1 SGHTS, CDR2 YDEGEE. The ends were cut back, 2 bases at V and 2 bases at J, with 14 bases in the middle.

J is TRBJ2-7 and V is TRBV5-6; TRBD2 matches at 12 bases. Germline-derived CDR1 and CDR2 are SGHDT and YYEEEE. The CDR3 length is 16 residues. V lost 0 bases to trimming and J lost 6 bases; unmatched junction nucleotides: 7. DNA of the CDR3: TGTGCCAGCAGCTTGGTTACTAGCGGGAGGCCTGGCGAGCAGTACTTC. This sequence encodes CASSLVTSGRPGEQYF.

The genes are TRBV6-5 and TRBJ2-5, with a weak D call TRBD1 (6 bases). Germline CDR1 is MNHEY and CDR2 is SVGAGI. V was shortened by 6 bases and J by 5 bases, with 13 bases between the two germline ends. There are 13 residues in the CDR3. Here the CDR3 DNA reads TGTGCCAGCAGCTTAGACAGGCGGGAGACCCAGTACTTC. This gives the protein CASSLDRRETQYF.

V gene TRBV25-1 combines with J gene TRBJ2-7; weak D call: TRBD1 (5 bases). Germline CDR1 is MGHDK and CDR2 is SYGVNS. The CDR3 runs to 14 residues. Trimming left V 2 bases short and J 2 bases short, with 10 bases between. The CDR3 bases are TGTGCCAGCAGTGAAAGGCAGGACACCTACGAGCAGTACTTC. As protein: CASSERQDTYEQYF.

The chain couples TRBV4-3 to TRBJ1-6; maybe TRBD1 (5 bases). The CDR3 consists of 15 residues. Germline CDR1 LGHNA, CDR2 YSLEER. V lost 8 bases and J lost 7, with 18 bases in between. The CDR3 region is CASADDPSGNSPLHF. DNA for the CDR3: TGCGCCAGCGCCGACGACCCCTCAGGGAATTCACCCCTCCACTTT.

This chain uses TRBV4-1 with TRBJ2-5; no definite D call. The J call may be mistaken, given a closer DNA end match to TRBJ2-7. This CDR3 comprises 14 residues. In germline, CDR1 is MGHRA, CDR2 YSYEKL. The CDR3 DNA sequence: TGCGCCAGCAGCCAAGAACCTCTTAGCTACGAGCAGTACTTC. This sequence encodes CASSQEPLSYEQYF.

V gene TRBV30 combines with J gene TRBJ2-5, with 12 bases that match TRBD2. The CDR3 is 15 amino acids. Unmatched junction bases numbered 6, after V lost 4 bases and J lost 3 bases. The germline CDR1 and CDR2 sequences are GTSNPN and SVGIG (reference sequence). CDR3 in amino acids: CAWNKLAGGKETQYF. In DNA, the CDR3 is TGTGCCTGGAATAAGCTAGCGGGAGGGAAAGAGACCCAGTACTTC.

The CDR3 is CASTVAGVNEQFF. CDR3 in DNA: TGTGCCAGCACCGTAGCGGGAGTCAATGAGCAGTTCTTC. This chain connects TRBV11-2 to TRBJ2-1, with 9 positions matching TRBD2. The V and J ends lost 7 bases and 6 bases, in that order; junction bases with no gene match: 4. The CDR3 runs to 13 residues. The germline gives CDR1 SGHAT, CDR2 FQNNGV.

V gene TRBV6-5 combines with J gene TRBJ2-1; the match to TRBD1 covers 9 bases. The ends lost 5 bases at V and 6 bases at J; junction bases unmatched: 8. In germline, CDR1 is MNHEY, CDR2 SVGAGI. The CDR3 totals 15 residues. The CDR3 coding sequence is TGTGCCAGCAGTGCCGGGACAGGGTCTGGCAATGAGCAGTTCTTC. It is translated as CASSAGTGSGNEQFF.

There are a few counts of this clone. J is TRBJ2-2 and V is TRBV5-1; D is ambiguous. V lost 4 bases, J lost 5 bases, and 9 bases lay in between. The CDR3 runs 13 residues. From germline, CDR1 is SGHRS and CDR2 YFSETQ. CDR3: CASSTDTTGELFF. In DNA form, the CDR3 reads TGCGCCAGCAGCACAGACACTACCGGGGAGCTGTTTTTT.

The chain has TRBV19 and TRBJ1-5, with a tentative D call TRBD1 (6 bases). V was cut by 5 bases and J by 5 bases, with 13 bases left in between. Germline V gene sequence: CDR1 LNHDA, CDR2 SQIVND (reference sequence). The CDR3 loop spans 14 amino acids. The CDR3 bases are TGTGCCAGTAGTCACAGGGAAGAGCATCAGCCCCAGCATTTT. It is translated as CASSHREEHQPQHF.

The chain recombines TRBV28 with TRBJ2-7, with 7 bases aligning to TRBD1. V was clipped by 5 bases and J by 3 bases; unmatched bases: 10. The CDR3 consists of 15 residues. Per germline, CDR1 MDHEN and CDR2 SYDVKM. CDR3 DNA sequence: TGTGCCAGCAGTCCTGATCCCGGGACAGACTACGAGCAGTACTTC. Translated, it gives CASSPDPGTDYEQYF.

The rearrangement uses TRBV6-1 and TRBJ1-4, with D unclear. Trimming left V 1 base short and J 8 bases short, with 11 bases between. There are 14 residues in the CDR3. Germline loops: CDR1 MNHNS, CDR2 SASEGT. In nucleotides, the CDR3 is TGTGCCAGCAGTGAAGGTCAGCCGGGGGAAAAACTGTTTTTT. The encoded protein is CASSEGQPGEKLFF.

This sequence joins TRBV28 and TRBJ1-5; D is ambiguous. The germline V gene encodes CDR1 MDHEN and CDR2 SYDVKM. The CDR3 length is 13 residues. V dropped 3 bases and J dropped 7 bases, with 10 bases sitting between them. The CDR3 protein is CASSLSPSQPQHF. In DNA form, the CDR3 reads TGTGCCAGCAGTTTGAGTCCCTCCCAGCCCCAGCATTTT.

For this clone: The sample has other DNA sequences that encode this CDR3 too. The chain links TRBV19 to TRBJ1-5, with D hard to call. Trimming left V 5 bases short and J 5 bases short, with 13 bases between. CDR1 is LNHDA, CDR2 SQIVND, per germline (reference sequence). CDR3 length: 14 amino acids. The CDR3 nucleotides read TGTGCCAGTAGTTCCGATCCGGAGGATCAGCCCCAGCATTTT. Its protein is CASSSDPEDQPQHF.

The chain combines TRBV6-5 with TRBJ1-1, with a possible D match to TRBD1 (6 bases). Germline V CDR1 and CDR2: MNHEY, SVGAGI. The CDR3 has 14 residues. Trimming removed 5 bases from V and 0 bases from J, with 10 bases in between. The DNA of the CDR3 is TGTGCCAGCAGTGCGCGGACAGTGAACACTGAAGCTTTCTTT. Translation gives CASSARTVNTEAFF.

This clone occurred a few times. The rearrangement links TRBV6-5 to TRBJ1-2; 8 bases are a match to TRBD1. V shed 2 bases, J shed 6 bases, and the junction held 11 bases outside the gene matches. Germline lookup yields CDR1 MNHEY and CDR2 SVGAGI. This CDR3 region has 16 residues. The CDR3 is CASSYTPTGEADGYTF. The CDR3 DNA sequence: TGTGCCAGCAGTTACACCCCGACAGGGGAAGCTGATGGCTACACCTTC.

The chain has TRBV28 and TRBJ1-6; no clear D. Trimming took off 2 bases at V and 0 bases at J, with 11 bases between the two ends. The CDR3 runs to 17 residues. Germline V gives CDR1 MDHEN, CDR2 SYDVKM. The CDR3 nucleotides read TGTGCCAGCAGTTTACAAGGCGCTAGCTCCTATAATTCACCCCTCCACTTT. Translated: CASSLQGASSYNSPLHF.

V gene TRBV6-5 combines with J gene TRBJ2-7; 8 nucleotides match TRBD2. CDR3 length equals 15 residues. Germline CDR1 and CDR2: MNHEY and SVGAGI. V shed 2 bases and J 2 bases; nucleotides not matched to a gene: 5. CDR3 sequence (DNA): TGTGCCAGCAGTTACGTTGACGGGGGGGCCTACGAGCAGTACTTC. Protein: CASSYVDGGAYEQYF.

This sequence joins TRBV5-1 and TRBJ1-1; 8 bases are shared with TRBD1. Unmatched junction bases numbered 7, after V lost 2 bases and J lost 7 bases. This CDR3 spans 14 amino acids. The germline CDR1 and CDR2 sequences are SGHRS and YFSETQ. The DNA for the CDR3 is TGCGCCAGCAGCTTACTACAGGGGGAGGATGAAGCTTTCTTT. Encoded protein: CASSLLQGEDEAFF. Combining the CDR3 with reference TRBV5-1 and TRBJ1-1 gives the whole variable domain KAGVTQTPRYLIKTRGQQVTLSCSPISGHRSVSWYQQTPGQGLQFLFEYFSETQRNKGNFPGRFSGRQFSNSRSEMNVSTLELGDSALYLCASSLLQGEDEAFFGQGTRLTVV.

The chain joins TRBV5-1 to TRBJ1-1, with D unresolved. This CDR3 spans 14 amino acids. V gave up 4 bases and J gave up 1 base, with 11 bases separating them. Per the germline V gene, CDR1 is SGHRS and CDR2 is YFSETQ. The CDR3 bases are TGCGCCAGCAGCGTAGACGGGAAGAACACTGAAGCTTTCTTT. Residues: CASSVDGKNTEAFF.

This chain joins TRBV18 and TRBJ1-3, with D unclear. V shed 2 bases and J shed 8 bases, with 10 bases lying between them. CDR1 KGHSH and CDR2 LQKENI come from the germline V gene. The CDR3 contains 13 residues. CDR3 sequence: CASSPTGVDTIYF. Written as DNA, the CDR3 is TGTGCCAGCTCACCAACCGGGGTAGACACCATATATTTT.

The chain recombines TRBV9 with TRBJ1-4; TRBD1 aligns across 7 bases. The CDR3 length is 15 residues. Trimming cost V 3 bases and J 2 bases; bases outside gene matches: 4. Germline-derived CDR1 and CDR2 are SGDLS and YYNGEE. CDR3 sequence: CASSDTRGTNEKLFF. CDR3 nucleotides: TGTGCCAGCAGCGATACCAGGGGGACTAATGAAAAACTGTTTTTT.

The CDR3 DNA reads TGTGCCACCAGCAGGGGGACAGGGGGCAATCAGCCCCAGCATTTT. Its protein product is CATSRGTGGNQPQHF. The genes are TRBV15 and TRBJ1-5, with 10 bases fitting TRBD1. The CDR3 is made up of 15 amino acids. CDR1 is LNHNV and CDR2 is YYDKDF in the germline V gene (reference sequence). Trimming removed 3 bases from V and 2 bases from J; junction bases left unmatched: 1.